This T cell receptor beta chain derives from a study of blood T cells in healthy people across ages (dated by TCRdb to between 2015 and 2016). Context from the whole study: In model experiments, roughly one uniquely barcoded TCR beta cDNA molecule per two T cells was captured by template switching. Age-related changes in TCR beta repertoire diversity were measured in the study by deep sequencing normalized with unique cDNA molecular identifiers. Four age groups were formed from the donors: young (average around 15 years), middle-aged (approximately 40), aged (around 62) and long-lived (roughly 81). Donors of different ages were randomly distributed across sequencing lanes to avoid experimental bias. For two donors (one aged 18 to 29 and one aged 80 or older), the study analyzed two additional independent replicas of 1 million unique cDNA reads from the same blood draw. On the study overall, not on this receptor specifically: There was a strong correlation between observed TCR beta diversity and the percentage of naive T cells measured by flow cytometry. Donor CMV infection status was unknown, potentially confounding age-related changes in expanded clonotypes. Conclusive comparison of naive and antigen-experienced compartments was prevented by the profiling of bulk unsorted PBMCs. Estimates of total diversity based on one million sequenced T cells were regarded as lower bounds and as underestimates. As age increased, observed TCR beta diversity per million T cells dropped in a roughly linear way, and a significant reduction was already evident by age roughly 36. Compared with the aged group, more naive CD4+ T cells, fewer expanded clones and increased TCR diversity were shown by the long-lived group, suggesting age selection.

The library was generated by 5' RACE. TCRdb shows the sequencer as Illumina HiSeq 2500. A second PCR of roughly 6 to 12 cycles was performed with a sample-barcoded 5' primer and a J-beta primer mix. A unique molecular identifier was introduced onto each TCR beta cDNA molecule by a template-switch 5' adaptor carrying 12 random nucleotides. At least 2.5 million CDR3-containing paired-end reads were obtained from each sample. First-strand cDNA was synthesized from all RNA with the Mint cDNA synthesis kit, primed by a TRBC-specific oligonucleotide. Following uracil-DNA glycosylase treatment, a first 18-cycle PCR with universal primers M1SS and BC2_uni_R was performed on all cDNA. The authors' pipeline ran thus. For normalization, 1 million high-quality reads, each with a distinct molecular identifier, were randomly selected from each sample. Instead of being binned into consensus sequences, reads that shared molecular identifiers were thrown out. MiTCR, set to a Q25 quality threshold and the strictest error-elimination algorithm, was used for CDR3 identification, clonotype clustering and error correction. A nonparametric unseen species model with Euler transformation was used to estimate a lower bound on total TCR beta diversity. TCRdb reprocessing: public reads trimmed at Q25 with fastp, clones called with MiXCR, in-frame beta chains kept. Identical CDR3 proteins give one entry, which carries the most common genes and DNA. It is TCRdb's table, rather than the study itself, that gives the V and J calls and clone size. This sample is represented by about 2 million distinct CDR3 sequences; around 48% of them were singletons. The ten largest clones add up to more than 2% of the sample.

CDR1 PRHDT and CDR2 FYEKMQ were looked up in the germline V gene (reference sequence). The CDR3 has 15 amino acids, counting the end cysteine and phenylalanine. Only CDR3 DNA remains: 45 bases, in frame from the first base. Deletion took 5 bases off V and 0 bases off J, with a span of 13 bases between the germline ends. The donors were roughly 39 Caucasian individuals from Russia, aged roughly 6 to 100 years, who were systemically healthy. Around 10 milliliters of peripheral blood were collected from each donor into EDTA-treated Vacutainer tubes. Ficoll-Paque density-gradient centrifugation was used to isolate PBMCs, with at least 7 million obtained per sample. Trizol reagent was used to extract total RNA from the PBMCs, yielding at least 6 micrograms per sample. Naive CD45RAhigh/CD27high T cell percentages were measured by flow cytometry on a PBMC aliquot from every donor. With regard to this clonotype: Its antigen is currently not known. Per-base quality was not reported, and no clone a single base away is much larger than it.

The sequence came from a woman aged 35 to 49 in good health. Sequenced material: blood. The chain is encoded by TRBV13 joined to TRBJ2-5; the D segment could be TRBD2, given 5 matching bases. The CDR3 region has the sequence CASSQKDSYQETQYF. The bases read TGTGCCAGCAGCCAAAAGGACTCGTACCAAGAGACCCAGTACTTC.